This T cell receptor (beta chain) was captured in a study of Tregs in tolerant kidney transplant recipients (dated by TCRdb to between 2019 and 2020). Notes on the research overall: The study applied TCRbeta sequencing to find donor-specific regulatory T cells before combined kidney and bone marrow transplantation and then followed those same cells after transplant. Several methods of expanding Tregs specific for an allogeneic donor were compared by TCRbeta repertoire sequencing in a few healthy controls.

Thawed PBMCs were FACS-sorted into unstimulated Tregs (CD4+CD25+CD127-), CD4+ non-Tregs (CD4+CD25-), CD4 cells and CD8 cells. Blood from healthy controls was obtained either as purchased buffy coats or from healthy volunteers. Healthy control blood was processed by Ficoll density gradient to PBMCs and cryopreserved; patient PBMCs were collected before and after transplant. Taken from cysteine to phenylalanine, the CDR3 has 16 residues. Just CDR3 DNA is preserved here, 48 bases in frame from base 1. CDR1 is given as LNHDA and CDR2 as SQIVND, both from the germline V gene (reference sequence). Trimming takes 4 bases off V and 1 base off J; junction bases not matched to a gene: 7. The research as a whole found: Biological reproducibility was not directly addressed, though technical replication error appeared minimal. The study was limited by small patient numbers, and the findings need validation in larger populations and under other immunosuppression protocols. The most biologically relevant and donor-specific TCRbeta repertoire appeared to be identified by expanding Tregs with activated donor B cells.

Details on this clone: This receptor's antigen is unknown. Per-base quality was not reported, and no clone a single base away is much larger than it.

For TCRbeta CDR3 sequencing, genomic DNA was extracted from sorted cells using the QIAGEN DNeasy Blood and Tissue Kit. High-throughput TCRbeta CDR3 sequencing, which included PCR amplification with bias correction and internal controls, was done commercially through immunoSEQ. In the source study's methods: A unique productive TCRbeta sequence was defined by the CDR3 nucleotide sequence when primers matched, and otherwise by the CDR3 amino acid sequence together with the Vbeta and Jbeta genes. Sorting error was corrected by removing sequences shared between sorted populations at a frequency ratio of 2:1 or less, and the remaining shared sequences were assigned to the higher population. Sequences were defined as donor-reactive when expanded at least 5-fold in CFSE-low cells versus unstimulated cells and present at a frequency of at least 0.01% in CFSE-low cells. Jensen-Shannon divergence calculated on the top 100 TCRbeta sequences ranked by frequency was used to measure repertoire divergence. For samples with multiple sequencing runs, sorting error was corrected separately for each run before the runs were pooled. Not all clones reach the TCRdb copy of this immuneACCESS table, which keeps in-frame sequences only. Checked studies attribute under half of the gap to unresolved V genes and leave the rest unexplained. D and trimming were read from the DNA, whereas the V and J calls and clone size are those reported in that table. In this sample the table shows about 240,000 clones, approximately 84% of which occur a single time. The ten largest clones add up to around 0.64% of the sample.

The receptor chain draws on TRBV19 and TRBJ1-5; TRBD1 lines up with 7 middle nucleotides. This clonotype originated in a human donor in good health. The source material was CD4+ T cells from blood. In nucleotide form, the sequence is TGTGCCAGTAGTAGAGACAGGGCCCCGAGCAATCAGCCCCAGCATTTT. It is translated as CASSRDRAPSNQPQHF.